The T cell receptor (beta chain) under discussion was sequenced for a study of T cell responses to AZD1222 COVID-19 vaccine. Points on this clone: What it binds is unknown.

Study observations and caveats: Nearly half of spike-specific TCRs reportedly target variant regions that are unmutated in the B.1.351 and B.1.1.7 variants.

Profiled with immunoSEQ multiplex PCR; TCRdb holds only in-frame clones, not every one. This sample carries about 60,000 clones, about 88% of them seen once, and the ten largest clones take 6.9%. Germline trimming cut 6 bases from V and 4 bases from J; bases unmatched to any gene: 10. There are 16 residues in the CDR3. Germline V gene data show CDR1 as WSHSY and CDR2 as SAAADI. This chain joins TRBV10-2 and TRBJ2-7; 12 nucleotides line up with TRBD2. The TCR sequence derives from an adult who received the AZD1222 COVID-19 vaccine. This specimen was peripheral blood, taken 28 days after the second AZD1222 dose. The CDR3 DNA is TGCGCCAGCAGCCCCCGTACTAGCGGGAGGACTTACGAGCAGTACTTC. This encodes CASSPRTSGRTYEQYF.